The present TCR beta chain was sequenced within a study of T cell changes during pregnancy in multiple sclerosis. V lost 1 base, J lost 4 bases, and 10 bases lay in between. Germline-derived CDR1 and CDR2 are SGHTA and FQGNSA. The CDR3 runs 15 residues. Sequenced by immunoSEQ multiplex PCR; TCRdb stores in-frame clones only, minus some. The top ten hold approximately 1.8% of the sample, which has tens of thousands of clones, 93% seen once. The sequenced sample was peripheral blood, obtained after pregnancy. The sequence was collected from a female donor with multiple sclerosis, enrolled in a pregnancy study. The rearrangement joins TRBV7-2 to TRBJ2-2; D gene unclear. The CDR3 nucleotides are TGTGCCAGCAGCTTAGTCCTAGTATCCACCGGGGAGCTGTTTTTT. This gives the protein CASSLVLVSTGELFF.